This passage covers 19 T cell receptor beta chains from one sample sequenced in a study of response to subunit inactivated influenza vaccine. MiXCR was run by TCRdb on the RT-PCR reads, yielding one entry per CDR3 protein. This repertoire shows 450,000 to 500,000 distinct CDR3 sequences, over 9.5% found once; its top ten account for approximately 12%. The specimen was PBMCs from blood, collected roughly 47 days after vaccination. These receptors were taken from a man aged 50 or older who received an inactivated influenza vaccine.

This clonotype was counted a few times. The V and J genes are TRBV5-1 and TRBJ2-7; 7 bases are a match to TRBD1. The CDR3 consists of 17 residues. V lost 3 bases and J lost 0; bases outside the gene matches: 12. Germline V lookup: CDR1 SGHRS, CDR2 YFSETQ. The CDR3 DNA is TGCGCCAGCAGCTGGGGTGACAGGGCTGGGAACTCCTACGAGCAGTACTTC. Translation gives CASSWGDRAGNSYEQYF.

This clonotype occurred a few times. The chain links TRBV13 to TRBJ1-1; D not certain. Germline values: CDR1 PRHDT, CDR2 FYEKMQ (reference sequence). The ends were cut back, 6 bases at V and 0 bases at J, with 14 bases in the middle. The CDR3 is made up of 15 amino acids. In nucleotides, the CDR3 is TGTGCCAGCAGGAAAGGGTTGGGGATGAACACTGAAGCTTTCTTT. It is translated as CASRKGLGMNTEAFF.

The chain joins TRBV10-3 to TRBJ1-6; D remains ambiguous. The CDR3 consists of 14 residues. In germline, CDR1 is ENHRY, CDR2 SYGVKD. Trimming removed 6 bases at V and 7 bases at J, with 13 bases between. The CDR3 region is CAIRTARVNSPLHF. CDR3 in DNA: TGTGCCATCAGGACCGCACGGGTAAATTCACCCCTCCACTTT.

Written as DNA, the CDR3 is TGTGCCAGCAGTTGGGTGGCAGGGGTTAATTCACCCCTCCACTTT. It translates to CASSWVAGVNSPLHF. This sequence joins TRBV6-5 and TRBJ1-6, with D possibly matching TRBD1 (6 bases). CDR1 MNHEY and CDR2 SVGAGI come from the germline V gene. The CDR3 length is 15 residues. Trimming took off 4 bases at V and 6 bases at J, with 13 bases between the two ends.

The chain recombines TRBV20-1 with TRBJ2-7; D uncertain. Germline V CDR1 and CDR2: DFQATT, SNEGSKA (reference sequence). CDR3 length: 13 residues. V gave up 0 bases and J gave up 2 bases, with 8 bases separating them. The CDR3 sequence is CSARDGKTYEQYF. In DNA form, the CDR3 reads TGCAGTGCTAGAGATGGAAAGACCTACGAGCAGTACTTC.

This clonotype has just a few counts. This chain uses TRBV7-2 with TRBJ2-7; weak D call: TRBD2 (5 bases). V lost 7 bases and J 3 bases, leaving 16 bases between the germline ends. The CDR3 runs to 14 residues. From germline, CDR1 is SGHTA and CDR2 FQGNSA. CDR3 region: CASTQRDPFYEQYF. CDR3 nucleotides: TGTGCCAGCACCCAACGGGATCCCTTCTACGAGCAGTACTTC.

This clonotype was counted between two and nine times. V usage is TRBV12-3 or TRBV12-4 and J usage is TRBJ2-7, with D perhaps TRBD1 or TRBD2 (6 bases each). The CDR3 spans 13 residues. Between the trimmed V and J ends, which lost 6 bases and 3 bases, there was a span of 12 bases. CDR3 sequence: CASSPEGGYEQYF. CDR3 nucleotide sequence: TGTGCCAGCAGCCCCGAGGGGGGCTACGAGCAGTACTTC.

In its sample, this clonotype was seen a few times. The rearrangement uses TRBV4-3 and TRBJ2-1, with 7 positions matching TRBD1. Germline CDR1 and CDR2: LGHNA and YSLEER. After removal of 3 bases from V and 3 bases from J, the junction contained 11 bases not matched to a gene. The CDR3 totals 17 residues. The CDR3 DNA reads TGCGCCAGCAGCCAGACTACAGGGGCGTTGGACTACAATGAGCAGTTCTTC. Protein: CASSQTTGALDYNEQFF.

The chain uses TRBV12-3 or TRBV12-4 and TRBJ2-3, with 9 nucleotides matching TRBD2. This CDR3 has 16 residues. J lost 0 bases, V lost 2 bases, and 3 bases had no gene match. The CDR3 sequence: CASSLLAGTSTDTQYF. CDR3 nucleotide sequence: TGTGCCAGCAGTTTACTAGCGGGAACTAGCACAGATACGCAGTATTTT.

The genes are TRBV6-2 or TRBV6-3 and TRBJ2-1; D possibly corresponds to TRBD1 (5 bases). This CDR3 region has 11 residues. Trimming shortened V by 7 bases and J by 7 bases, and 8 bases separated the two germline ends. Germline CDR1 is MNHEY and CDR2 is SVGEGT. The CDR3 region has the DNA TGTGCCAGCACCCAGGGAAATGAGCAGTTCTTC. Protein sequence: CASTQGNEQFF.

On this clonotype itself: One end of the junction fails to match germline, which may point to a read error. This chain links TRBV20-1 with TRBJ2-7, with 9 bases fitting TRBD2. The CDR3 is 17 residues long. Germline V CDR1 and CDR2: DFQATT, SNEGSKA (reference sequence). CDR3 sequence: CCARGPGMAGGLGEQYF. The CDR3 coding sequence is TGCTGTGCTAGAGGCCCGGGGATGGCGGGAGGGCTGGGTGAGCAGTACTTC.

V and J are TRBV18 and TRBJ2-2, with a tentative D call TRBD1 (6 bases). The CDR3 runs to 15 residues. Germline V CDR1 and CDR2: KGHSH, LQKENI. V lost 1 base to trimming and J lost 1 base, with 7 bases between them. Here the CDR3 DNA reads TGTGCCAGCTCACCACTGACAGGGAACACCGGGGAGCTGTTTTTT. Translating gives CASSPLTGNTGELFF.

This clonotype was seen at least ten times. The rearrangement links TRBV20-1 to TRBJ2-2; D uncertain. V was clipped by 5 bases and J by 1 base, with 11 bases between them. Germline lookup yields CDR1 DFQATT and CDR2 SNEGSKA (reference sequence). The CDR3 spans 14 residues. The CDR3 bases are TGCAGTGCTCGGTTACAGCGGAACACCGGGGAGCTGTTTTTT. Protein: CSARLQRNTGELFF.

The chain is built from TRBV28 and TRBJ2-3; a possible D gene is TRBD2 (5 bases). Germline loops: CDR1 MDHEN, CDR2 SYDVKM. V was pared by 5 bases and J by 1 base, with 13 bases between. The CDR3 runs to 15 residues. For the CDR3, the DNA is TGTGCCAGCAGTCCCCGCATGCGGGGCACAGATACGCAGTATTTT. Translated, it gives CASSPRMRGTDTQYF.

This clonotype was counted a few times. CDR3 protein: CASSSPVDRAGTDTQYF. For the CDR3, the DNA is TGTGCCAGCAGCTCTCCCGTGGACAGGGCGGGCACAGATACGCAGTATTTT. The rearrangement uses TRBV7-9 and TRBJ2-3; the match to TRBD1 covers 8 bases. The CDR3 runs 17 residues. Trimming took 4 bases from V and 1 from J; bases not matched to a gene: 10. From germline, CDR1 is SEHNR and CDR2 FQNEAQ (reference sequence).

Here the CDR3 DNA reads TGCGCCAGCAGCCGCCGGGCGGCAGGGGGCTTTGGGGAGACCTACGAGCAGTACTTC. This codes for CASSRRAAGGFGETYEQYF. The chain recombines TRBV4-3 with TRBJ2-7; 8 bases match TRBD1. Trimming removed 4 bases from V and 2 bases from J; junction bases left unmatched: 19. The germline CDR1 and CDR2 sequences are LGHNA and YSLEER. This CDR3 contains 19 residues.

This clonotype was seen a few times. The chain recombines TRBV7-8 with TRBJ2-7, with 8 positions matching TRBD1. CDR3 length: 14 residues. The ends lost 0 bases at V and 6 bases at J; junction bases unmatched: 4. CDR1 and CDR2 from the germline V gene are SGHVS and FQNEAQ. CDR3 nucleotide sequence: TGTGCCAGCAGCTTAGCGGGGACAGGCCCCGAGCAGTACTTC. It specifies CASSLAGTGPEQYF.

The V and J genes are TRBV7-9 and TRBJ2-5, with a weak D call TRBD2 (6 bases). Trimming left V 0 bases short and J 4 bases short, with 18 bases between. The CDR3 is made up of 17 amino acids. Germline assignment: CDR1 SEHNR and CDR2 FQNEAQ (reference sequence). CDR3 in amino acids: CASSLAERHGGGETQYF. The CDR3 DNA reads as TGTGCCAGCAGCTTAGCCGAACGACACGGGGGAGGAGAGACCCAGTACTTC.

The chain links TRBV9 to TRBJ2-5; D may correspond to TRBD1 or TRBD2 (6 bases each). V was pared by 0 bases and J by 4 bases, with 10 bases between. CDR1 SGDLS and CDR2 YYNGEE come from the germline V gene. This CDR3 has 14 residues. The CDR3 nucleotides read TGTGCCAGCAGCGTAGGGGGGGCTCGAGAGACCCAGTACTTC. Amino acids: CASSVGGARETQYF. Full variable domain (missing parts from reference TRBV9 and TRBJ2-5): DSGVTQTPKHLITATGQRVTLRCSPRSGDLSVYWYQQSLDQGLQFLIQYYNGEERAKGNILERFSAQQFPDLHSELNLSSLELGDSALYFCASSVGGARETQYFGPGTRLLVL.